The rows below give T cell receptor beta chains drawn from one sample of a study of blood T cell repertoires in COVID-19. Profiling relied on immunoSEQ multiplex PCR, and the TCRdb table lists in-frame clones only, not all of them. Altogether roughly 93,000 clones are present, approximately 84% being singletons, with the ten largest covering about 10%. The sequenced material came from peripheral blood. The source of these receptors is a woman aged 80 or over with acute or convalescent COVID-19. Both conserved end residues are part of each CDR3. D genes are given only for firm matches. Part of the rows lack a size; the others show once, few, many or a class for expanded clones.

D: TRBD1
size: .
V: TRBV11-3
J: TRBJ2-2
CDR3: CASSDRATNTGELFF
DNA: TGTGCCAGCAGCGACAGGGCTACGAACACCGGGGAGCTGTTTTTT

D: .
size: .
V: TRBV12-5
J: TRBJ2-3
CDR3: CASGLVLGGGQDTQYF
DNA: TGTGCTAGTGGTTTGGTACTTGGCGGGGGCCAAGATACGCAGTATTTT

D: TRBD1
size: once
V: TRBV7-2
J: TRBJ1-3
CDR3: CASSPQGVGNTIYF
DNA: TGTGCCAGCTCCCCCCAGGGGGTTGGAAACACCATATATTTT

D: TRBD1
size: few
V: TRBV5-4
J: TRBJ1-2
CDR3: CASSPVGGKNYGYTF
DNA: TGTGCCAGCAGCCCGGTAGGGGGCAAGAACTATGGCTACACCTTC

D: .
size: .
V: TRBV4-1
J: TRBJ1-1
CDR3: CASSQALDRSTEAFF
DNA: TGCGCCAGCAGCCAAGCCCTCGACAGGAGCACTGAAGCTTTCTTT

D: TRBD1
size: .
V: TRBV28
J: TRBJ1-6
CDR3: CASSVNQGALSSPLHF
DNA: TGTGCCAGCAGTGTTAACCAGGGGGCCCTTAGTTCACCCCTCCACTTT

D: TRBD1
size: .
V: TRBV5-4
J: TRBJ2-5
CDR3: CASTMGGRQGPKETQYF
DNA: TGTGCCAGCACCATGGGTGGCCGACAGGGCCCAAAAGAGACCCAGTACTTC

D: TRBD2
size: .
V: TRBV11-3
J: TRBJ2-3
CDR3: CASSSSGERTDTQYF
DNA: TGTGCCAGCAGCTCTAGCGGGGAGCGCACAGATACGCAGTATTTT

D: .
size: .
V: TRBV9
J: TRBJ1-4
CDR3: CASSVGVFGTNEKLFF
DNA: TGTGCCAGCAGCGTAGGAGTTTTTGGAACTAATGAAAAACTGTTTTTT

D: .
size: .
V: TRBV6-5
J: TRBJ1-6
CDR3: CASTPFYNSPLHF
DNA: TGTGCCAGCACCCCATTCTATAATTCACCCCTCCACTTT

D: .
size: once
V: TRBV5-4
J: TRBJ1-2
CDR3: CASSLNFRGGGYTF
DNA: TGTGCCAGCAGCTTGAACTTCAGGGGCGGTGGCTACACCTTC

D: .
size: .
V: TRBV2
J: TRBJ2-3
CDR3: CASNQHRTDTQYF
DNA: TGTGCCAGCAACCAACATCGCACGGATACGCAGTATTTT

D: .
size: .
V: TRBV18
J: TRBJ2-7
CDR3: CASSPDITYEQYF
DNA: TGTGCCAGCTCACCTGACATTACCTACGAGCAGTACTTC

D: .
size: .
V: TRBV2
J: TRBJ1-5
CDR3: CASSLGQTSNQPQHF
DNA: TGTGCCAGCAGCTTGGGGCAGACTAGCAATCAGCCCCAGCATTTT

D: .
size: .
V: TRBV6-5
J: TRBJ1-4
CDR3: CASSYYRGGEKLFF
DNA: TGTGCCAGCAGTTACTACCGGGGAGGTGAAAAACTGTTTTTT

D: .
size: .
V: TRBV29-1
J: TRBJ2-7
CDR3: CSATVSYEQYF
DNA: TGCAGCGCGACAGTCTCCTACGAGCAGTACTTC

D: .
size: .
V: TRBV6-2/TRBV6-3
J: TRBJ1-2
CDR3: CASSWTITGNYGYTF
DNA: TGTGCCAGCAGTTGGACGATTACGGGAAATTATGGCTACACCTTC

D: .
size: once
V: TRBV7-2
J: TRBJ1-2
CDR3: CASSSQTGNYGYTF
DNA: TGTGCCAGCAGCTCTCAAACAGGGAACTATGGCTACACCTTC

D: .
size: .
V: TRBV30
J: TRBJ1-5
CDR3: CAWEVGRGSNQPQHF
DNA: TGTGCCTGGGAGGTAGGCAGGGGTAGCAATCAGCCCCAGCATTTT

D: .
size: .
V: TRBV28
J: TRBJ1-1
CDR3: CASQKQENTEAFF
DNA: TGTGCCAGTCAAAAGCAGGAAAACACTGAAGCTTTCTTT

D: TRBD1
size: .
V: TRBV24-1
J: TRBJ2-1
CDR3: CATSDRDSRINEQFF
DNA: TGTGCCACCAGTGATCGGGACAGCAGAATCAATGAGCAGTTCTTC

D: .
size: .
V: TRBV28
J: TRBJ1-5
CDR3: CASSLEHNSNQPQHF
DNA: TGTGCCAGCAGTTTGGAGCATAATAGCAATCAGCCCCAGCATTTT

D: .
size: few
V: TRBV18
J: TRBJ1-1
CDR3: CASSPNSAGTEAFF
DNA: TGTGCCAGCTCACCGAATTCGGCCGGGACTGAAGCTTTCTTT

D: .
size: .
V: TRBV7-2
J: TRBJ1-5
CDR3: CASSRNREPQHF
DNA: TGTGCCAGCAGCCGAAATAGAGAGCCCCAGCATTTT

D: .
size: .
V: TRBV6-5
J: TRBJ2-5
CDR3: CASSQEGETQYF
DNA: TGTGCCAGCAGCCAGGAAGGAGAGACCCAGTACTTC

D: TRBD2
size: .
V: TRBV14
J: TRBJ2-3
CDR3: CASSQLAGRDTQYF
DNA: TGTGCCAGCAGCCAACTAGCGGGGAGAGATACGCAGTATTTT

D: .
size: .
V: TRBV28
J: TRBJ1-1
CDR3: CASSLGYTEAFF
DNA: TGTGCCAGCAGTCTCGGGTACACTGAAGCTTTCTTT

D: TRBD1
size: .
V: TRBV28
J: TRBJ2-3
CDR3: CASSRSRTGTGDTQYF
DNA: TGTGCCAGCAGTAGGTCAAGGACAGGGACGGGAGATACGCAGTATTTT

D: TRBD1
size: .
V: TRBV10-2
J: TRBJ1-3
CDR3: CASSRGQDGNTIYF
DNA: TGCGCCAGCAGTAGGGGACAGGACGGAAACACCATATATTTT

D: .
size: .
V: TRBV7-2
J: TRBJ1-3
CDR3: CASSSRTGGGDTIYF
DNA: TGTGCCAGCAGCTCGCGAACCGGGGGTGGGGACACCATATATTTT

D: .
size: .
V: TRBV28
J: TRBJ1-5
CDR3: CASSLSLWSNQPQHF
DNA: TGTGCCAGCAGTTTAAGCCTATGGAGCAATCAGCCCCAGCATTTT

D: TRBD2
size: .
V: TRBV11-2
J: TRBJ2-5
CDR3: CASSLAGLAGEQETQYF
DNA: TGTGCCAGCAGCTTAGCTGGGCTAGCGGGGGAGCAAGAGACCCAGTACTTC

D: .
size: .
V: TRBV28
J: TRBJ1-1
CDR3: CASSPQFEAFF
DNA: TGTGCCAGCAGTCCCCAATTTGAAGCTTTCTTT

D: TRBD2
size: .
V: TRBV19
J: TRBJ2-4
CDR3: CASSIAGGGYIQYF
DNA: TGTGCCAGTAGTATTGCGGGGGGAGGTTACATTCAGTACTTC

D: TRBD1
size: .
V: TRBV5-1
J: TRBJ1-3
CDR3: CASSRGQGGTIYF
DNA: TGCGCCAGCAGCCGGGGACAGGGAGGCACCATATATTTT

D: .
size: .
V: TRBV6-2/TRBV6-3
J: TRBJ1-2
CDR3: CASSYRQEGYGYTF
DNA: TGTGCCAGCAGTTACCGGCAGGAGGGCTATGGCTACACCTTC

D: .
size: once
V: TRBV2
J: TRBJ1-2
CDR3: CASSLDGYTF
DNA: TGTGCCAGCAGTCTCGATGGCTACACCTTC

D: .
size: once
V: TRBV6-9
J: TRBJ1-1
CDR3: CASSYRRDMNTEAFF
DNA: TGTGCCAGCAGTTACCGCAGGGATATGAACACTGAAGCTTTCTTT

D: .
size: once
V: TRBV7-9
J: TRBJ1-4
CDR3: CASSFRKAPNEKLFF
DNA: TGTGCCAGCAGCTTTCGTAAAGCTCCTAATGAAAAACTGTTTTTT

D: .
size: .
V: TRBV4-3
J: TRBJ1-5
CDR3: CASSQEGGGDQPQHF
DNA: TGCGCCAGCAGCCAAGAGGGGGGTGGGGATCAGCCCCAGCATTTT

D: .
size: .
V: TRBV5-4
J: TRBJ1-6
CDR3: CASTLGGVSSINSPLHF
DNA: TGTGCCAGCACCCTTGGGGGGGTTTCATCTATTAATTCACCCCTCCACTTT

D: TRBD1
size: few
V: TRBV9
J: TRBJ1-5
CDR3: CASSVGTDVNQPQHF
DNA: TGTGCCAGCAGCGTGGGGACAGACGTCAATCAGCCCCAGCATTTT

D: .
size: .
V: TRBV7-2
J: TRBJ1-1
CDR3: CASSLAGVRGTEAFF
DNA: TGTGCCAGCAGCTTAGCGGGTGTACGGGGCACTGAAGCTTTCTTT

D: .
size: .
V: TRBV6-2/TRBV6-3
J: TRBJ1-1
CDR3: CASSFHTEAFF
DNA: TGTGCCAGCAGTTTCCATACTGAAGCTTTCTTT

D: TRBD1
size: .
V: TRBV18
J: TRBJ1-6
CDR3: CASSDSTGSGSPLHF
DNA: TGTGCCAGCTCCGACTCGACAGGGTCAGGTTCACCCCTCCACTTT

D: .
size: few
V: TRBV2
J: TRBJ2-1
CDR3: CASRLAPSHGEQFF
DNA: TGTGCCAGCAGACTTGCGCCTAGTCACGGTGAGCAGTTCTTC

D: TRBD2
size: .
V: TRBV15
J: TRBJ2-3
CDR3: CATSRGQLAGPDTQYF
DNA: TGTGCCACCAGCAGAGGACAACTAGCGGGGCCAGATACGCAGTATTTT

D: TRBD1
size: few
V: TRBV9
J: TRBJ2-1
CDR3: CASSVGQGTYNEQFF
DNA: TGTGCCAGCAGCGTTGGACAGGGAACCTACAATGAGCAGTTCTTC

D: .
size: .
V: TRBV7-6
J: TRBJ1-3
CDR3: CASSFRTQATGNTIYF
DNA: TGTGCCAGCAGCTTCCGGACTCAGGCCACTGGAAACACCATATATTTT

D: .
size: .
V: TRBV6-2/TRBV6-3
J: TRBJ2-5
CDR3: CASSYTVPETQYF
DNA: TGTGCCAGCAGTTACACGGTCCCCGAAACCCAGTACTTC

D: TRBD1
size: .
V: TRBV7-2
J: TRBJ1-1
CDR3: CASSSRTGRMNTEAFF
DNA: TGTGCCAGCAGCTCTCGGACAGGGAGAATGAACACTGAAGCTTTCTTT

D: TRBD1
size: .
V: TRBV28
J: TRBJ2-7
CDR3: CASSITGVEQYF
DNA: TGTGCCAGCAGTATAACAGGGGTCGAGCAGTACTTC

D: TRBD2
size: .
V: TRBV15
J: TRBJ2-7
CDR3: CATSRGLGTSGYEQYF
DNA: TGTGCCACCAGCAGAGGCTTGGGGACTAGCGGGTACGAGCAGTACTTC

D: .
size: .
V: TRBV7-8
J: TRBJ2-3
CDR3: CASSRDPDRGNTQYF
DNA: TGTGCCAGCAGCCGCGACCCCGATAGAGGGAATACGCAGTATTTT

D: TRBD2
size: few
V: TRBV4-3
J: TRBJ2-1
CDR3: CASSPGTRGGIAYNEQFF
DNA: TGCGCCAGCAGCCCAGGGACTAGGGGGGGAATCGCCTACAATGAGCAGTTCTTC

D: .
size: .
V: TRBV7-2
J: TRBJ1-2
CDR3: CASSLDRGISYGYTF
DNA: TGTGCCAGCAGCTTAGATAGGGGGATATCCTATGGCTACACCTTC

D: .
size: once
V: TRBV19
J: TRBJ1-2
CDR3: CASSSRVGRDYGYTF
DNA: TGTGCCAGTAGTTCCCGGGTGGGGAGGGACTATGGCTACACCTTC

D: .
size: once
V: TRBV4-3
J: TRBJ2-1
CDR3: CASSQDAGAFSYNEQFF
DNA: TGCGCCAGCAGCCAAGATGCGGGGGCATTCTCCTACAATGAGCAGTTCTTC

D: .
size: few
V: TRBV10-3
J: TRBJ2-2
CDR3: CAISENSAAGELFF
DNA: TGTGCCATCAGTGAGAACTCCGCCGCCGGGGAGCTGTTTTTT